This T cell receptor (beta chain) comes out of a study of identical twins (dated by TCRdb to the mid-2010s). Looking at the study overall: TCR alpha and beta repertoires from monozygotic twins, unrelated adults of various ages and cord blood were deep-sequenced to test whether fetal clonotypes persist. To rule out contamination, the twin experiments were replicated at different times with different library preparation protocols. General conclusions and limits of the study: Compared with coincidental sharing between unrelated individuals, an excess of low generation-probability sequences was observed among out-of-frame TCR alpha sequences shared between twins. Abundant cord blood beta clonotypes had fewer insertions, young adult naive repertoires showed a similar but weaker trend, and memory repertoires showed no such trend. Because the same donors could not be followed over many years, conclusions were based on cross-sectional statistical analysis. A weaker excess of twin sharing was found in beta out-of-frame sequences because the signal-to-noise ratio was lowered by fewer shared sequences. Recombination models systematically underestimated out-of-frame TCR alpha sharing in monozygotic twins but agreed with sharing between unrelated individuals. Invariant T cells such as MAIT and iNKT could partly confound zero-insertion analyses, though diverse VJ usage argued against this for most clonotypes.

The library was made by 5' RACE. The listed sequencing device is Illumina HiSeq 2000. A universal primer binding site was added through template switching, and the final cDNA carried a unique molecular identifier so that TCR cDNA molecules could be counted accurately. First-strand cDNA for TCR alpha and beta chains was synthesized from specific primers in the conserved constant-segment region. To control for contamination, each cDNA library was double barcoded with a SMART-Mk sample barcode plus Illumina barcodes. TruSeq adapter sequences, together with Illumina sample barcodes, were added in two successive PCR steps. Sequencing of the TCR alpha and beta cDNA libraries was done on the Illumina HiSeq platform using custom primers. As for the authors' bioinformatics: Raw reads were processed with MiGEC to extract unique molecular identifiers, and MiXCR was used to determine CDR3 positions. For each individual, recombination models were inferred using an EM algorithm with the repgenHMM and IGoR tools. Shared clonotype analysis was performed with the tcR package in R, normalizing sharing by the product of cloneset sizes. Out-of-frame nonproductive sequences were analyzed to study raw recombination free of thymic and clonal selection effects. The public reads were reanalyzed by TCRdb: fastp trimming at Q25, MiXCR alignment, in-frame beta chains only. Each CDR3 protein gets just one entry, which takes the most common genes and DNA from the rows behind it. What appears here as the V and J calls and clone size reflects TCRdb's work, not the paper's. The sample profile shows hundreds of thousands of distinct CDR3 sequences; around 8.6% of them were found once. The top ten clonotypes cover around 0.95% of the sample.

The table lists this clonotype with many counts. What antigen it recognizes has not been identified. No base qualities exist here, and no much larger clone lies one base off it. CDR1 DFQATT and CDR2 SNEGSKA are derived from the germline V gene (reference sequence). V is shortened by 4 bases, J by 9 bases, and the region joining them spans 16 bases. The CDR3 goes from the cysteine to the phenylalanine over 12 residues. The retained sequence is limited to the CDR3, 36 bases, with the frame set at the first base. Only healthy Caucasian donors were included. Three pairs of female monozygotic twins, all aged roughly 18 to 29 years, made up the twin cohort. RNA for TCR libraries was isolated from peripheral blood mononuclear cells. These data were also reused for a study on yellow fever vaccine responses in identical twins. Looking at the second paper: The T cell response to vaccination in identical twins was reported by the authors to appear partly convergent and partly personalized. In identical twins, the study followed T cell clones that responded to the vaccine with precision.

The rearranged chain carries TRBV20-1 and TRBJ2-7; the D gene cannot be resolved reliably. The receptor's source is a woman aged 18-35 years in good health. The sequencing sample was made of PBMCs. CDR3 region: CSATFSRTGQYF. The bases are TGCAGTGCTACATTCTCGAGGACGGGGCAGTACTTC.